The TCR beta chain under discussion was sequenced for a study of shared clonotypes between healthy human individuals. Germline CDR1 LNHDA, CDR2 SQIVND (reference sequence). The CDR3 covers 15 residues. The V end was cut by 1 base, the J end by 4 bases, with 12 bases between. The protocol was immunoSEQ multiplex PCR, while the TCRdb copy is restricted to in-frame clones and leaves out a portion. The sample records approximately 240,000 clones, approximately 65% being singletons. The sample was memory CD4+ T cells sorted from blood. Subset in this sample: CD45RA-negative fraction. This TCR was sampled from a man between 25 and 39 years old in good health. The J gene is TRBJ2-3, the V gene TRBV19, with D possibly being TRBD2 (6 bases). As DNA, the CDR3 is TGTGCCAGTAGTATAGGCGCGGCGGGACCAGATACGCAGTATTTT. This gives the protein CASSIGAAGPDTQYF.